The rows below give T cell receptor beta chains drawn from one sample of a study of T cells in Graves' hyperthyroidism and ophthalmopathy. In TCRdb, the multiplex PCR reads were re-called with MiXCR into one record per CDR3 protein. The table includes about 710,000 distinct CDR3 sequences, about a sixth detected once. Specimen: blood. These receptors originate from a man younger than 35 with Graves' hyperthyroidism. The conserved cysteine and the conserved F or W are not part of the CDR3 here. Clone size is not always given. Where it is, it says once, few, many or a class for expanded clones.

many TRBV2 ASSPQGQQAF
NA TRBV6-1 ASKPLSPTQETQH
NA TRBV20-1 SARGWTSGSSYNEQF
NA TRBV6-1 ASSPPPVSNEQF
many TRBV7-2 ASSGRGQPQH
NA TRBV27 ASSLGQLSYEQY
few TRBV30 AWTGASSTDTQY
few TRBV29-1 SVEGGGAF
many TRBV6-1 ASSGTGTEAF
many TRBV20-1 SARRDGMNTEAF
once TRBV4-1 ASSPLILAGVSDTQY
few TRBV5-1 ASSISGGAYEQY
many TRBV7-2 ASSLDGAYNEQF
NA TRBV20-1 SASSSIGEQY
many TRBV7-8 ASSALAEGVGTQY
many TRBV18 ASGGGYQETQY
many TRBV27 ASSLKVSPTGGSYEQY
once TRBV28 ASSLGSLLAGGPVYEQY
NA TRBV5-1 ASSFLGQGTNSPLH
NA TRBV27 ASSRPLDTQY
NA TRBV5-1 ASSWGDRTSYEQY
many TRBV2 ASSENRGTEAF
few TRBV28 ASSAGKLAKNIQY
many TRBV2 ASMQGVYEQY
NA TRBV5-6 ASSRQGLAPYEQY
NA TRBV20-1 SARLGGILSYEQY
NA TRBV28 ASSLSARRSEAF
few TRBV20-1 SARLDRNQPQH
NA TRBV6-1 ASSRLTGTFGNTIY